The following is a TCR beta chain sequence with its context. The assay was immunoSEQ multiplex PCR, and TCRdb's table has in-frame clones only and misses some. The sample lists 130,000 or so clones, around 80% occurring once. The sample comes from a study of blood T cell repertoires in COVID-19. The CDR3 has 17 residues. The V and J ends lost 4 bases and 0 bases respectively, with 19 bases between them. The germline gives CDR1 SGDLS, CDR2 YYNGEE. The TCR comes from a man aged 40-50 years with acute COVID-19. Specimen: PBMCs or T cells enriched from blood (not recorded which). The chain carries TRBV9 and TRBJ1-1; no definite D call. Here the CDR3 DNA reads TGTGCCAGCAGCCCCCACCTACCCGGGATCATGAACACTGAAGCTTTCTTT. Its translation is CASSPHLPGIMNTEAFF.